This T cell receptor beta chain emerged from a study of CXCR4 blockade with PD-1 therapy in pancreatic cancer (dated by TCRdb to between 2018 and 2021). With regard to the full study: The study analyzed resected pancreatic ductal adenocarcinoma using both multiplex immunohistochemistry and TCRbeta immunosequencing, alongside ex vivo slice culture that tested PD-1 and CXCR4 blockade. Two geographically distinct regions were TCR-sequenced from each of about six tumors to assess intratumoral heterogeneity.

The germline V gene gives CDR1 as MGHRA and CDR2 as YSYEKL. Counted from cysteine to phenylalanine, this CDR3 has 16 amino acids. CDR3 DNA is the only sequence kept; it has 48 bases, read in frame from the first base. V is shortened by 0 bases, J by 9 bases, and the region joining them spans 15 bases. Using the immunoSEQ Assay at Adaptive Biotechnologies, the researchers immunosequenced TCRbeta CDR3 regions from the extracted DNA. The study's processing was this. To quantify the absolute abundance of each unique TCRbeta CDR3, sequences were collapsed and filtered. Clonality was calculated as 1 minus Pielou's evenness, using only productive in-frame rearrangements. Regional overlap was measured by following the top 100 nucleotide rearrangements across paired samples, and the Morisita index was used to compare paired samples with unrelated samples. The immunoSEQ Rearrangement Details tool was used to assess convergence of nucleotide rearrangements onto identical amino acid sequences. Sourced from immuneACCESS, this table was stored by TCRdb with only in-frame sequences that have V and J called. A share of the clones is absent; for the studies checked, an unresolved V gene accounts for under half, and the remainder has no known explanation. The D gene and trimming were derived from the DNA, and the V and J assignments and clone size from that table. The sample includes about 1,200 clones, with 35% to 45% observed a single time. 15% to 20% of the sample belongs to the ten largest clones.

The patients who supplied the archived tumor blocks had received no neoadjuvant therapy before resection. In the preserved-tissue arm of the study, some 31 surgical resection samples from 20 to 25 previously untreated pancreatic ductal adenocarcinoma patients were used. For the resection arm, DNA was extracted from ten 5-micron curls of FFPE tumor adjacent to the multiplex immunohistochemistry slide. A word on this clone: No antigen is known for it. Nothing much larger sits one base from this clone, and base qualities are not available.

What the study reported, not specific to this receptor: Although tumors showed clonal expansion, with a mean productive clonality of about 0.13 compared with 0.05 to 0.055 in healthy blood, clonality was not correlated with survival. Only TCRbeta chains were sequenced, so true antigen-specificity overlap of convergent dominant clones remained unconfirmed pending paired alpha-beta single-cell sequencing. A strong correlation was found between the frequency of an amino acid clone and the number of distinct nucleotide rearrangements encoding that clone, which suggests convergent selection driven by common tumor antigens.

The chain employs TRBV4-1 and TRBJ1-6; the D gene identity is not certain. This clonotype was sampled from a human donor with pancreatic ductal adenocarcinoma. Sequenced input: tumor tissue. The CDR3 in this case is CASSQDGQIGSSPLHF. The nucleotides are TGCGCCAGCAGCCAAGATGGGCAGATTGGGAGTTCACCCCTCCACTTT.